This T cell receptor (beta chain) emerged from a study of blood T cell repertoires in COVID-19. Germline CDR1 LGHDT, CDR2 YNNKEL (reference sequence). This CDR3 has 12 residues. The V and J ends lost 2 bases and 5 bases respectively, with 6 bases between them. TCRdb keeps only in-frame clones here, not all; method: immunoSEQ multiplex PCR. The data show about 76,000 clones, roughly 81% seen once. The receptor's source is a man between 60 and 75 years old with COVID-19, enrolled during active disease. This sequence joins TRBV3-1 (or the pseudogene TRBV3-2) and TRBJ2-5, with no clear D. The source material was peripheral blood. In nucleotides, the CDR3 is TGTGCCAGCAGCCAACGAGAGGAGACCCAGTACTTC. This encodes CASSQREETQYF.